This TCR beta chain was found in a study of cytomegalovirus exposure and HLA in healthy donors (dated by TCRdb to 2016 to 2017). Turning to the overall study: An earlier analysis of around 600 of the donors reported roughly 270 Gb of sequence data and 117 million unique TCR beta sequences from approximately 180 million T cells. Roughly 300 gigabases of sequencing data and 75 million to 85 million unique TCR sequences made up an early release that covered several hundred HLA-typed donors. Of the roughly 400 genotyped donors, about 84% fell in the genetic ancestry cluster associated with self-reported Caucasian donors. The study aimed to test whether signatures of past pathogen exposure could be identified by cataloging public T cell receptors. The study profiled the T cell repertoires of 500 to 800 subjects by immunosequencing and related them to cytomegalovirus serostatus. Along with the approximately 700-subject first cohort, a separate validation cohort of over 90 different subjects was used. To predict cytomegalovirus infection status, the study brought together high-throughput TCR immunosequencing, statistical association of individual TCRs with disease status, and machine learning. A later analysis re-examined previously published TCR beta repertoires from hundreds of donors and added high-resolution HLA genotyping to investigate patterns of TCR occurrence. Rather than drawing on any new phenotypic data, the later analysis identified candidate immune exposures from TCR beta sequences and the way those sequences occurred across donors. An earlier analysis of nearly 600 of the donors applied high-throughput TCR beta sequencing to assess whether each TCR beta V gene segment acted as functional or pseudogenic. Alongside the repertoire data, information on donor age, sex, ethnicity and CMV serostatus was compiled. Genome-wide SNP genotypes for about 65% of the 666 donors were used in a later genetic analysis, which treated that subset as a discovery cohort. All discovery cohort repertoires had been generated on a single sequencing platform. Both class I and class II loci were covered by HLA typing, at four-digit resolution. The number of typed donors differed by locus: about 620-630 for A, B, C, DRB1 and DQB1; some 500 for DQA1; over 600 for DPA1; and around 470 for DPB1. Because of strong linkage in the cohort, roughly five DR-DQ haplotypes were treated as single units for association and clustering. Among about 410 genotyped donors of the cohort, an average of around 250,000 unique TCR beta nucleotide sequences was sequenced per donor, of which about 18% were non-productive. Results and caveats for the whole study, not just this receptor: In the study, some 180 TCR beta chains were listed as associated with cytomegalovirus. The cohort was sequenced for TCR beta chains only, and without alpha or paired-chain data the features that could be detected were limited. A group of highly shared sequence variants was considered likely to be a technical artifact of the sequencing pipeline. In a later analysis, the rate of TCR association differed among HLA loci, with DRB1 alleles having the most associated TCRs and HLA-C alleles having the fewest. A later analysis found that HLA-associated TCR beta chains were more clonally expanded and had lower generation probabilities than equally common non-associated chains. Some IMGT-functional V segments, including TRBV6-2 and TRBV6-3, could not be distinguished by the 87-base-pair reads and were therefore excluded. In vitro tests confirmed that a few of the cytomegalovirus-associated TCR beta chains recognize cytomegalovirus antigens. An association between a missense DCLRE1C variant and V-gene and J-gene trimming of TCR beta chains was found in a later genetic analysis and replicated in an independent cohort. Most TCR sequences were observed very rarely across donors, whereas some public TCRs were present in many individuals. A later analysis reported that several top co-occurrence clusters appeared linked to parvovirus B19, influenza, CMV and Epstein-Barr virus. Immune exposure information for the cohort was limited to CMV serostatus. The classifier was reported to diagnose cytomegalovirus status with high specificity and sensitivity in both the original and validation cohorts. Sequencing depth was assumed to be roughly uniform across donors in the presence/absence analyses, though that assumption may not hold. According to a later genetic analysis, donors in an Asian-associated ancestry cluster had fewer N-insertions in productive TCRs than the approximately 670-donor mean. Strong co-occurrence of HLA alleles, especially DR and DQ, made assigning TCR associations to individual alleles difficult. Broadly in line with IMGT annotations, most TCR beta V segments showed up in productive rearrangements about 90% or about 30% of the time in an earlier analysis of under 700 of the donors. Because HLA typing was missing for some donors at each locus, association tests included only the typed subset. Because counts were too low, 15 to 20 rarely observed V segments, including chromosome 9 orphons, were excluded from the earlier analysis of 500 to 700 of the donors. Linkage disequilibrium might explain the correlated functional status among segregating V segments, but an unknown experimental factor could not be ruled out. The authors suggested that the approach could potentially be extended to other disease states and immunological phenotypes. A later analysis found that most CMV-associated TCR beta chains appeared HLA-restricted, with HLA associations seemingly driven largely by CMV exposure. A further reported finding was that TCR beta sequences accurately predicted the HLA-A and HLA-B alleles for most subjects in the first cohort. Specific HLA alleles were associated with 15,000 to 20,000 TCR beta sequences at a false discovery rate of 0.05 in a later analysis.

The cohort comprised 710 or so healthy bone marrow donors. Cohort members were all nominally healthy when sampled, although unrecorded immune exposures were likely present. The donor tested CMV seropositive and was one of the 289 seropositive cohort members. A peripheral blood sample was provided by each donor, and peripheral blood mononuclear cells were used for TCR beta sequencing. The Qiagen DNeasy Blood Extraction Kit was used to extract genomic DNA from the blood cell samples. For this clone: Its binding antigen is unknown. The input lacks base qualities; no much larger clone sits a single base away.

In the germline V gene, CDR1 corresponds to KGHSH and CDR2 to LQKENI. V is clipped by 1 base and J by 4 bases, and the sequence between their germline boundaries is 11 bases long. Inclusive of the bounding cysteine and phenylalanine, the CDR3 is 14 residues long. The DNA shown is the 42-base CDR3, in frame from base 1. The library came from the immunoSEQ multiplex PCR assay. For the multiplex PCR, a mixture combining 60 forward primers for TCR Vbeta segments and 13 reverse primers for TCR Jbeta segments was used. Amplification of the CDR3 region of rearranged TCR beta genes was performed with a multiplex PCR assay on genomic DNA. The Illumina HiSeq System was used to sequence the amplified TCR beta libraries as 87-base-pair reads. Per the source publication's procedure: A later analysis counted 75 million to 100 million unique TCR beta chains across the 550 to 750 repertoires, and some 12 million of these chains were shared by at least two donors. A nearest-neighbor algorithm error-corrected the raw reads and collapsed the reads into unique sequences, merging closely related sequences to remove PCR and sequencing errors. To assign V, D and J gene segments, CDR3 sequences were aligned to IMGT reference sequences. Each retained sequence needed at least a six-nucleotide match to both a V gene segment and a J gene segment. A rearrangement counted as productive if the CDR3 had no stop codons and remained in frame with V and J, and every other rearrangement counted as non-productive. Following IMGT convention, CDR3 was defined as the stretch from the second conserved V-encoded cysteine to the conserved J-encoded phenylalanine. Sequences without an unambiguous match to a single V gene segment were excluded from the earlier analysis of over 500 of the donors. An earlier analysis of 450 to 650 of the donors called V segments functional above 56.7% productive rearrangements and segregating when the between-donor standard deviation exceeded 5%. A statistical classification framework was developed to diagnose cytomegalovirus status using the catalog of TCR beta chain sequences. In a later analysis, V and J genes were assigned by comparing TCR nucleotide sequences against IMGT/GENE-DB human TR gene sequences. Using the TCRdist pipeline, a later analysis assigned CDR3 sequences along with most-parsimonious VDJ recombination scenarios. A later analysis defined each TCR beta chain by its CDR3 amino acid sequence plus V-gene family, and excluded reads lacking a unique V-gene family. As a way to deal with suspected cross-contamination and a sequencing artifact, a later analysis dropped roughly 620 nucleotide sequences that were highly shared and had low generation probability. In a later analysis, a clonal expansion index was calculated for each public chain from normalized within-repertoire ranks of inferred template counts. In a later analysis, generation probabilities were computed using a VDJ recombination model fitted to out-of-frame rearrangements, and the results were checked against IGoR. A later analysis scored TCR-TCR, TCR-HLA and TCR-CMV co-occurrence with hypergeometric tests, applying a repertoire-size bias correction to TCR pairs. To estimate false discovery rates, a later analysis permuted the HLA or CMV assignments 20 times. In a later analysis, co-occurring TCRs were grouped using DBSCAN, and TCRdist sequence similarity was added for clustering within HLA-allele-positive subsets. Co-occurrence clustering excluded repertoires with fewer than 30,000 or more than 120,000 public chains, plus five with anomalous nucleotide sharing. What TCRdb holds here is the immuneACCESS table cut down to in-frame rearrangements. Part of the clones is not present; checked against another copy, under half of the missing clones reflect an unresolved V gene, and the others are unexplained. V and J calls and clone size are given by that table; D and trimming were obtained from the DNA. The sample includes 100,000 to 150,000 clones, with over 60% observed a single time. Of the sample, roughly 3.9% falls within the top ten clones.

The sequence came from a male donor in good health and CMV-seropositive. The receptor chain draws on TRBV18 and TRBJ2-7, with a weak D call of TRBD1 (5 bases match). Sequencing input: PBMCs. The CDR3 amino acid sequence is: CASSPLPQVYEQYF. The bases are TGTGCCAGCTCACCACTACCACAGGTTTACGAGCAGTACTTC.